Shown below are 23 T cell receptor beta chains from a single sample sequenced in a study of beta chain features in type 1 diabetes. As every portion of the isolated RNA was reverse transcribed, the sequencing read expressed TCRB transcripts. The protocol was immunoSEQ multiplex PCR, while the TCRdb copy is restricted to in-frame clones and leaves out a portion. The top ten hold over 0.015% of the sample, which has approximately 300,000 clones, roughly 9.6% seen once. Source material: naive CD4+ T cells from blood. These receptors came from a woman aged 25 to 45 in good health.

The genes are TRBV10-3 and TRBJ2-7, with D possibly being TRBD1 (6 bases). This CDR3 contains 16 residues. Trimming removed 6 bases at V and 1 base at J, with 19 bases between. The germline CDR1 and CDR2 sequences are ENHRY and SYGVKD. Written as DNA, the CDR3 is TGTGCCATCAGCCCTGGGTTGGGACAAGGATCCTACGAGCAGTACTTC. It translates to CAISPGLGQGSYEQYF.

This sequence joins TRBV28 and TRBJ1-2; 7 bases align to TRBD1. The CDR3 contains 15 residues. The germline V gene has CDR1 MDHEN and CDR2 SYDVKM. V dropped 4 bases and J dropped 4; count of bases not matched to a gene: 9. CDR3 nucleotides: TGTGCCAGCAGTTCTGGGACAGTAACTTTCTATGGCTACACCTTC. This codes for CASSSGTVTFYGYTF.

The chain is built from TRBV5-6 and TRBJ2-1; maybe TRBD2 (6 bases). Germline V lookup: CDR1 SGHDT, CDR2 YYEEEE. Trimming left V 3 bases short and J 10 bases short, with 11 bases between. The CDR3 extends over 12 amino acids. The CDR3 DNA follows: TGTGCCAGCAGCTGGGGGGTTCGCGAGCAGTTCTTC. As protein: CASSWGVREQFF.

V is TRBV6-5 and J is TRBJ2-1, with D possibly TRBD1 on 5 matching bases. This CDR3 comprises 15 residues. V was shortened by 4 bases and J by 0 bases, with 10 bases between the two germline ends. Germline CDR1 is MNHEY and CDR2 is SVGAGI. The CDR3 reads CASSSQGPSYNEQFF. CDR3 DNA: TGTGCCAGCAGTTCCCAGGGTCCCTCCTACAATGAGCAGTTCTTC.

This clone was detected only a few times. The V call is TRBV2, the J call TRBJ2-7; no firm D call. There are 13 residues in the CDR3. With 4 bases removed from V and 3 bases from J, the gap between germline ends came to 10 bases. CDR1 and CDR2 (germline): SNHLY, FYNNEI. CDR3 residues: CASSGTGFYEQYF. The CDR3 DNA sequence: TGTGCCAGCAGTGGTACGGGTTTCTACGAGCAGTACTTC.

The CDR3 DNA reads as TGTGCCAGCAGGAGGAGCACAGATACGCAGTATTTT. It translates to CASRRSTDTQYF. V is TRBV28 and J is TRBJ2-3; D gene unclear. The germline V and J ends were trimmed by 6 bases and 0 bases, with 4 bases remaining between them. CDR1 MDHEN and CDR2 SYDVKM come from the germline V gene. This CDR3 is 12 amino acids long.

CDR3 in amino acids: CASSEEAGNEKLFF. As DNA, the CDR3 is TGTGCCAGCAGTGAGGAGGCGGGAAATGAAAAACTGTTTTTT. The chain joins TRBV2 to TRBJ1-4; D gene unclear. Germline-derived CDR1 and CDR2 are SNHLY and FYNNEI. Trimming took off 3 bases at V and 5 bases at J, with 10 bases between the two ends. The CDR3 runs 14 residues. Complete variable domain (other parts from reference TRBV2 and TRBJ1-4): EPEVTQTPSHQVTQMGQEVILRCVPISNHLYFYWYRQILGQKVEFLVSFYNNEISEKSEIFDDQFSVERPDGSNFTLKIRSTKLEDSAMYFCASSEEAGNEKLFFGSGTQLSVL.

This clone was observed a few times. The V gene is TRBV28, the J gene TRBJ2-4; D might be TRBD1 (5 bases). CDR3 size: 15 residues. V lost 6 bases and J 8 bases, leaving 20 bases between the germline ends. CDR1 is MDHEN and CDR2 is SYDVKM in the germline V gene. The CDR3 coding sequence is TGTGCCAGCAGCAGCCAGGGCGTTGGTTTGGACATTCAGTACTTC. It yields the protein CASSSQGVGLDIQYF.

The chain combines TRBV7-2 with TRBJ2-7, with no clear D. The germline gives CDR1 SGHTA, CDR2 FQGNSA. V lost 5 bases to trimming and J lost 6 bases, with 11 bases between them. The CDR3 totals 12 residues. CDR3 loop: CASSPIGLEQYF. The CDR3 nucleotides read TGTGCCAGCAGCCCAATTGGGCTCGAGCAGTACTTC.

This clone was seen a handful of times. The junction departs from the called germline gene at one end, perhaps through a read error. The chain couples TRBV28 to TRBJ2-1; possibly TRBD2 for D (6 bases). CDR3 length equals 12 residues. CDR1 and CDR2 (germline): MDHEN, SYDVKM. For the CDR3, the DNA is TGTGCCTGCAGTTTAGCGGTTGATGAGCAGTTCTTC. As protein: CACSLAVDEQFF.

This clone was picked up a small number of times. CDR3 in amino acids: CASRFRGEDNEQFF. The CDR3 nucleotides read TGCGCCAGCAGGTTTCGTGGAGAGGACAATGAGCAGTTCTTC. The rearrangement uses TRBV5-1 and TRBJ2-1, with unresolved D. CDR1 and CDR2 (germline): SGHRS, YFSETQ. The CDR3 runs to 14 residues. V dropped 5 bases and J dropped 5 bases, with 14 bases sitting between them.

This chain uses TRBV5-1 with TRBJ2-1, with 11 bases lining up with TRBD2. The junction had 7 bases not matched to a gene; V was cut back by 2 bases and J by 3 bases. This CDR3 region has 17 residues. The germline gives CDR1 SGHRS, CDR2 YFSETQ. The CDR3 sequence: CASSFKQGTSGYNEQFF. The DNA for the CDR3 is TGCGCCAGCAGCTTCAAACAGGGGACTAGCGGCTACAATGAGCAGTTCTTC.

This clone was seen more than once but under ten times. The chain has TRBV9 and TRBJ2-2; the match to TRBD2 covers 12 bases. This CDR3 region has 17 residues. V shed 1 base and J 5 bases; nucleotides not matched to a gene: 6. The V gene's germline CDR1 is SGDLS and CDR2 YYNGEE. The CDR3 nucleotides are TGTGCCAGCAGCGTAACGACTAGCGGGAGTATAACCGGGGAGCTGTTTTTT. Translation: CASSVTTSGSITGELFF.

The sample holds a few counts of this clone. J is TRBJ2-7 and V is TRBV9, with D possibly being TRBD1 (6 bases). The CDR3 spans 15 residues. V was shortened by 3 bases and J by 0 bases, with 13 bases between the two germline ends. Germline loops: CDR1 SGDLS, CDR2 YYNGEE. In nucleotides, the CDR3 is TGTGCCAGCAGCGCCGCCGGGACACTCTCCTACGAGCAGTACTTC. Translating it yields CASSAAGTLSYEQYF.

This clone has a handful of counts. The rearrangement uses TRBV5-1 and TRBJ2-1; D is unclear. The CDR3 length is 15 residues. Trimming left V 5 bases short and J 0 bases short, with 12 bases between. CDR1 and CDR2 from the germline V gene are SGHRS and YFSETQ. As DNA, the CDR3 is TGCGCCAGCAGAATAGCCGCCGACTCCTACAATGAGCAGTTCTTC. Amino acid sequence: CASRIAADSYNEQFF. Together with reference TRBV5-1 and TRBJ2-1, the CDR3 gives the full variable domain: KAGVTQTPRYLIKTRGQQVTLSCSPISGHRSVSWYQQTPGQGLQFLFEYFSETQRNKGNFPGRFSGRQFSNSRSEMNVSTLELGDSALYLCASRIAADSYNEQFFGPGTRLTVL.

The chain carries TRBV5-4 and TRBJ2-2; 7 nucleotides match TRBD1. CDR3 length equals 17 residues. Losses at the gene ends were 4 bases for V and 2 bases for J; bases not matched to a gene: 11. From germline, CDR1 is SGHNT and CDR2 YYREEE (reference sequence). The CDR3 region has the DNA TGTGCCAGCAGCCCCGGGACAGCAACTTTAAACACCGGGGAGCTGTTTTTT. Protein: CASSPGTATLNTGELFF.

The CDR3 here is CAWKAGFGGNTGELFF. The DNA for the CDR3 is TGTGCCTGGAAGGCAGGTTTCGGGGGGAACACCGGGGAGCTGTTTTTT. The chain uses TRBV30 and TRBJ2-2; perhaps TRBD2 as D (6 bases). Trimming took off 4 bases at V and 1 base at J, with 16 bases between the two ends. There are 16 residues in the CDR3. In germline, CDR1 is GTSNPN, CDR2 SVGIG (reference sequence).

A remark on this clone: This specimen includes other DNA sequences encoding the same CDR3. In nucleotides, the CDR3 is TGTGCCAGCAGCAGACTAGCGGGAGGAGAGACCCAGTACTTC. This codes for CASSRLAGGETQYF. The chain recombines TRBV7-2 with TRBJ2-5, with 13 bases identical to TRBD2. V lost 5 bases to trimming and J lost 4 bases; unmatched junction nucleotides: 1. CDR3 size: 14 residues. The germline V gene encodes CDR1 SGHTA and CDR2 FQGNSA.

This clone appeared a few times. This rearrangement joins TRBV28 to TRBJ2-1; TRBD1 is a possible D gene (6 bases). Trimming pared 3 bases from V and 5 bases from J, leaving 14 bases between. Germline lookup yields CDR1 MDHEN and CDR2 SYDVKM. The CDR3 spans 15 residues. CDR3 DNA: TGTGCCAGCAGTTTCCCCGGGACAAAAAACAATGAGCAGTTCTTC. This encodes CASSFPGTKNNEQFF.

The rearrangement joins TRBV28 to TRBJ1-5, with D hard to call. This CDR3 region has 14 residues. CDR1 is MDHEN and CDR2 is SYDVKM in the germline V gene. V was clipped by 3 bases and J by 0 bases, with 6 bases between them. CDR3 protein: CASSLADSNQPQHF. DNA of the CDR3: TGTGCCAGCAGTTTGGCAGATAGCAATCAGCCCCAGCATTTT. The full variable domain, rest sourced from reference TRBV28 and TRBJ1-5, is DVKVTQSSRYLVKRTGEKVFLECVQDMDHENMFWYRQDPGLGLRLIYFSYDVKMKEKGDIPEGYSVSREKKERFSLILESASTNQTSMYLCASSLADSNQPQHFGDGTRLSIL.

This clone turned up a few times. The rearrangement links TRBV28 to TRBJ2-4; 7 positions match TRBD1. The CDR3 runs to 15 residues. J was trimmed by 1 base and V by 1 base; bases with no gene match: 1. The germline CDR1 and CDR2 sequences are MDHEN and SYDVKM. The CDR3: CASSLLDRAKNIQYF. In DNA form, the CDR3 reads TGTGCCAGCAGTTTATTGGACAGGGCCAAAAACATTCAGTACTTC.

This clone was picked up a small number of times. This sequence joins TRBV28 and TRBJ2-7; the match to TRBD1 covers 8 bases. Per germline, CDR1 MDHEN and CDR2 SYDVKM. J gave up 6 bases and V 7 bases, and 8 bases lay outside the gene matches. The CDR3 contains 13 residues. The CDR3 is CASTLDRVGEQYF. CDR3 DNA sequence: TGTGCCAGCACCCTGGACAGGGTGGGCGAGCAGTACTTC.

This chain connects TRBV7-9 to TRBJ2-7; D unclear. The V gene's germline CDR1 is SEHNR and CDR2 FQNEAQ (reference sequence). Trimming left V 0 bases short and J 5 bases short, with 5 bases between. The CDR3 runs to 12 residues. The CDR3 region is CASSLARDEQYF. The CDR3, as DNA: TGTGCCAGCAGCTTAGCCCGGGACGAGCAGTACTTC. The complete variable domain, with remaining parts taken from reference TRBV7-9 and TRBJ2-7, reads DTGVSQNPRHKITKRGQNVTFRCDPISEHNRLYWYRQTLGQGPEFLTYFQNEAQLEKSRLLSDRFSAERPKGSFSTLEIQRTEQGDSAMYLCASSLARDEQYFGPGTRLTVT.